Following are 3 T cell receptor beta chains from one sample sequenced in a study of blood T cell repertoires in COVID-19. Assay: immunoSEQ multiplex PCR; the TCRdb copy retains only in-frame clones and omits some. The sample yields around 300,000 clones, roughly 87% seen once. The specimen was peripheral blood. These receptors were obtained from a man aged 18 to 35 with active or convalescent COVID-19.

This chain links TRBV5-1 with TRBJ2-7, with 10 bases fitting TRBD1. The germline V gene has CDR1 SGHRS and CDR2 YFSETQ. The CDR3 consists of 14 residues. V trimming: 1 base; J trimming: 5 bases; junction bases outside the gene matches: 3. The CDR3 region is CASSLSGTGDEQYF. In DNA form, the CDR3 reads TGCGCCAGCAGCTTGTCAGGGACAGGGGACGAGCAGTACTTC.

The rearrangement joins TRBV2 to TRBJ2-5, with 15 bases lining up with TRBD2. The CDR3 loop spans 18 amino acids. CDR1 and CDR2 (germline): SNHLY, FYNNEI. The ends lost 3 bases at V and 1 base at J; junction bases unmatched: 6. The CDR3 loop is CASSDFGTSGGFQETQYF. Here the CDR3 DNA reads TGTGCCAGCAGTGACTTCGGGACTAGCGGGGGGTTCCAAGAGACCCAGTACTTC. The whole variable domain, filled in from reference TRBV2 and TRBJ2-5, reads EPEVTQTPSHQVTQMGQEVILRCVPISNHLYFYWYRQILGQKVEFLVSFYNNEISEKSEIFDDQFSVERPDGSNFTLKIRSTKLEDSAMYFCASSDFGTSGGFQETQYFGPGTRLLVL.

The chain has TRBV27 and TRBJ2-3; 9 bases line up with TRBD2. The V and J ends lost 6 bases and 8 bases, in that order; junction bases with no gene match: 6. CDR1 and CDR2 from the germline V gene are MNHEY and SMNVEV (reference sequence). This CDR3 is built from 13 residues. The DNA for the CDR3 is TGTGCCAGCAGACAGACTAGCGGTCTTACGCAGTATTTT. Its translation: CASRQTSGLTQYF.